What follows are 19 T cell receptor beta chains derived from one specimen sequenced in a study of blood T cell repertoires in COVID-19. Only in-frame clones appear in the TCRdb table, and some are missing; sequencing was by immunoSEQ multiplex PCR. The profile covers a few hundred thousand clones, with 80% to 90% appearing a single time and approximately 6.2% taken by the ten largest. What was sequenced was peripheral blood. Source of these receptors: a man in his 60s who had recovered from COVID-19.

The chain links TRBV7-9 to TRBJ2-1, with TRBD2 as a possible D gene (7 bases). V lost 2 bases to trimming and J lost 4 bases, with 21 bases between them. This CDR3 is 18 amino acids long. In germline, CDR1 is SEHNR, CDR2 FQNEAQ (reference sequence). CDR3 protein: CASSLRKGGGRPYNEQFF. The CDR3 DNA sequence: TGTGCCAGCAGCTTAAGGAAGGGAGGGGGGAGACCATACAATGAGCAGTTCTTC. The variable domain in full, completed from reference TRBV7-9 and TRBJ2-1, reads DTGVSQNPRHKITKRGQNVTFRCDPISEHNRLYWYRQTLGQGPEFLTYFQNEAQLEKSRLLSDRFSAERPKGSFSTLEIQRTEQGDSAMYLCASSLRKGGGRPYNEQFFGPGTRLTVL.

V usage is TRBV15 and J usage is TRBJ2-5; TRBD1 agrees at 10 bases. Trimming at V came to 3 bases and at J to 5 bases, leaving 6 bases not matched to a gene. Germline values: CDR1 LNHNV, CDR2 YYDKDF (reference sequence). CDR3 length: 15 amino acids. The CDR3 nucleotides are TGTGCCACCAGCAGCCCGACAGGGGGCGGTGAGACCCAGTACTTC. Protein product: CATSSPTGGGETQYF.

J is TRBJ1-5 and V is TRBV9; 8 bases match TRBD1. Germline CDR1 reads SGDLS; CDR2 reads YYNGEE. The V gene end was trimmed by 2 bases and the J gene end by 4 bases; junction bases not matched to a gene: 5. This CDR3 contains 15 residues. CDR3 in DNA: TGTGCCAGCAGCGTTACAGGGGGATGGAATCAGCCCCAGCATTTT. This encodes CASSVTGGWNQPQHF.

This chain uses TRBV5-1 with TRBJ2-7, with TRBD1 identical over 10 bases. Germline CDR1 and CDR2: SGHRS and YFSETQ. This CDR3 region has 16 residues. The V segment lost 5 bases and the J segment 0 bases; nucleotides outside the gene matches: 8. CDR3 nucleotides: TGCGCCAGCAGGCCCGGGACAGGGGTCGGCTCCTACGAGCAGTACTTC. It encodes CASRPGTGVGSYEQYF.

This clone was seen more than once but under ten times. This chain joins TRBV10-3 and TRBJ2-2, with D unresolved. This CDR3 has 14 residues. V was clipped by 8 bases and J by 5 bases, with 15 bases between them. Germline-derived CDR1 and CDR2 are ENHRY and SYGVKD. CDR3: CAILAGATTGELFF. The CDR3 bases are TGTGCCATCCTGGCAGGTGCTACTACCGGGGAGCTGTTTTTT.

The genes are TRBV30 and TRBJ2-5; tentatively, D is TRBD1 (6 bases). Trimming left V 0 bases short and J 4 bases short, with 9 bases between. CDR1 GTSNPN and CDR2 SVGIG come from the germline V gene (reference sequence). The CDR3 is 13 residues long. The CDR3 sequence: CAWSVMDRETQYF. For the CDR3, the DNA is TGTGCCTGGAGTGTTATGGACAGAGAGACCCAGTACTTC.

This chain joins TRBV10-3 and TRBJ1-2; D not certain. Germline V gene lookup returns CDR1 ENHRY and CDR2 SYGVKD. The CDR3 is 12 amino acids. The V end lost 1 base, the J end lost 6 bases, and 6 bases lay between the germline ends. In DNA, the CDR3 is TGTGCCATCAGTGAGTTGAGTGATGGCTACACCTTC. Amino acid sequence: CAISELSDGYTF.

The chain links TRBV30 to TRBJ1-4; the D gene is possibly TRBD1 (5 bases). The ends were cut back, 0 bases at V and 8 bases at J, with 16 bases in the middle. Germline CDR1 is GTSNPN and CDR2 is SVGIG (reference sequence). This CDR3 has 15 residues. The CDR3 bases are TGTGCCTGGAGTGTAATGCGGGGCCACGAAGAAAAACTGTTTTTT. It codes for CAWSVMRGHEEKLFF.

In DNA, the CDR3 is TGTGCCAGCTCACCACCCATAGCGGGAGCTCGGGGAGATACGCAGTATTTT. This encodes CASSPPIAGARGDTQYF. The rearrangement links TRBV18 to TRBJ2-3; 9 bases map to TRBD2. Trimming removed 0 bases from V and 5 bases from J; junction bases left unmatched: 9. The CDR3 has 17 residues. Germline lookup yields CDR1 KGHSH and CDR2 LQKENI.

V gene TRBV7-2 combines with J gene TRBJ1-1; D perhaps matches TRBD1 (5 bases). CDR3 length: 14 amino acids. Per germline, CDR1 SGHTA and CDR2 FQGNSA. V lost 5 bases to trimming and J lost 2 bases, with 12 bases between them. In DNA form, the CDR3 reads TGTGCCAGCAGCCTTAGACAGACTAACACTGAAGCTTTCTTT. Its protein product is CASSLRQTNTEAFF.

This clone appeared once. The gene calls are TRBV5-1 and TRBJ2-1, with 11 bases aligning to TRBD2. The CDR3 is made up of 15 amino acids. V lost 0 bases to trimming and J lost 7 bases; unmatched junction nucleotides: 3. CDR1 is SGHRS, CDR2 YFSETQ, per germline. The CDR3 loop reads CASSLEGLAENEQFF. In DNA form, the CDR3 reads TGCGCCAGCAGCTTGGAGGGACTAGCGGAAAATGAGCAGTTCTTC.

The J gene is TRBJ1-4, the V gene TRBV5-1; D ambiguous. CDR1 SGHRS and CDR2 YFSETQ come from the germline V gene. The V end was cut by 4 bases, the J end by 8 bases, with 12 bases between. This CDR3 region has 13 residues. CDR3 residues: CASSPEGSEKLFF. Here the CDR3 DNA reads TGCGCCAGCAGCCCAGAGGGCAGCGAAAAACTGTTTTTT.

This clone was found once. CDR3 protein: CASSLEGRGVAPYNEQFF. The CDR3 DNA reads as TGCGCCAGCAGCTTGGAAGGCAGGGGGGTAGCTCCCTACAATGAGCAGTTCTTC. The chain combines TRBV5-1 with TRBJ2-1; a weak D match, TRBD1 (7 bases). V was cut by 0 bases and J by 2 bases, with 18 bases left in between. There are 18 residues in the CDR3. The germline V gene has CDR1 SGHRS and CDR2 YFSETQ. The entire variable domain, with the rest obtained from reference TRBV5-1 and TRBJ2-1, is as follows: KAGVTQTPRYLIKTRGQQVTLSCSPISGHRSVSWYQQTPGQGLQFLFEYFSETQRNKGNFPGRFSGRQFSNSRSEMNVSTLELGDSALYLCASSLEGRGVAPYNEQFFGPGTRLTVL.

The rearrangement uses TRBV18 and TRBJ1-1, with D possibly being TRBD1 (5 bases). Looked up from germline, CDR1 is KGHSH and CDR2 is LQKENI. The CDR3 spans 17 residues. Trimming removed 1 base at V and 1 base at J, with 16 bases between. CDR3 sequence (DNA): TGTGCCAGCTCACCACGGGGAAGCCCTCAGGGGAACACTGAAGCTTTCTTT. This translates into CASSPRGSPQGNTEAFF.

The CDR3 is CASSFGSGARLAGMVSTDTQYF. The CDR3 nucleotides read TGCGCCAGCAGCTTCGGGTCAGGGGCCCGACTAGCGGGAATGGTGAGCACAGATACGCAGTATTTT. The chain employs TRBV5-1 and TRBJ2-3; TRBD2 agrees at 11 bases. The CDR3 is made up of 22 amino acids. J lost 0 bases, V lost 2 bases, and 20 bases had no gene match. CDR1 and CDR2 (germline): SGHRS, YFSETQ.

CDR3 amino acids: CASSLPGSEAFF. CDR3 in DNA: TGTGCCAGCAGCTTGCCCGGGAGTGAAGCTTTCTTT. This chain uses TRBV5-5 with TRBJ1-1; D remains ambiguous. In germline, CDR1 is SGHKS, CDR2 YYEKEE (reference sequence). V was pared by 1 base and J by 7 bases, with 8 bases between. There are 12 residues in the CDR3.

This clone was picked up a small number of times. The chain's CDR3 is CAWTGTNSYNEQFF. CDR3 bases: TGTGCCTGGACCGGGACAAACTCCTACAATGAGCAGTTCTTC. The chain joins TRBV30 to TRBJ2-1; maybe TRBD1 (6 bases). Between the trimmed V and J ends, which lost 4 bases and 0 bases, there was a span of 10 bases. The CDR3 loop spans 14 amino acids. Per germline, CDR1 GTSNPN and CDR2 SVGIG (reference sequence).

The chain employs TRBV9 and TRBJ1-6, with 9 bases fitting TRBD1. The CDR3 has 16 amino acids. CDR1 and CDR2 from the germline V gene are SGDLS and YYNGEE. The ends lost 0 bases at V and 7 bases at J; junction bases unmatched: 5. CDR3 nucleotides: TGTGCCAGCAGCGTAGGGACAGGGGCCGGAAATTCACCCCTCCACTTT. Its protein is CASSVGTGAGNSPLHF.

This clone has a count of ten or more. V is TRBV7-9 and J is TRBJ1-1, with D hard to call. The V gene lost 3 bases and the J gene lost 1 base, with 6 bases spanning the gap. Germline CDR1 and CDR2: SEHNR and FQNEAQ (reference sequence). The CDR3 has 13 residues. The CDR3 is CASSFEGNTEAFF. Here the CDR3 DNA reads TGTGCCAGCAGCTTCGAGGGGAACACTGAAGCTTTCTTT.